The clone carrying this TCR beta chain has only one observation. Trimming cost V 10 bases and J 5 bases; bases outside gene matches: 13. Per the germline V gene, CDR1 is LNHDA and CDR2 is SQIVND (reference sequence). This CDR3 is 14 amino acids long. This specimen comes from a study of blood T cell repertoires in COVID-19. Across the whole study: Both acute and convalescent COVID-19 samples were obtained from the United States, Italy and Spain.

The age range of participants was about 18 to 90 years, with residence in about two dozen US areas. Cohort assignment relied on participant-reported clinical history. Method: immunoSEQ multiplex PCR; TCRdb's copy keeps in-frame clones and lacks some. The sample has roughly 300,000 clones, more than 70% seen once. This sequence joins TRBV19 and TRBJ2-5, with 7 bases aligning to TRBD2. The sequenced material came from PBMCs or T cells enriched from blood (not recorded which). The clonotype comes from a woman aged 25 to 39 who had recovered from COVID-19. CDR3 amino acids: CATRDRGDLETQYF. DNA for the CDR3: TGTGCCACCCGAGATCGGGGGGACCTGGAGACCCAGTACTTC.